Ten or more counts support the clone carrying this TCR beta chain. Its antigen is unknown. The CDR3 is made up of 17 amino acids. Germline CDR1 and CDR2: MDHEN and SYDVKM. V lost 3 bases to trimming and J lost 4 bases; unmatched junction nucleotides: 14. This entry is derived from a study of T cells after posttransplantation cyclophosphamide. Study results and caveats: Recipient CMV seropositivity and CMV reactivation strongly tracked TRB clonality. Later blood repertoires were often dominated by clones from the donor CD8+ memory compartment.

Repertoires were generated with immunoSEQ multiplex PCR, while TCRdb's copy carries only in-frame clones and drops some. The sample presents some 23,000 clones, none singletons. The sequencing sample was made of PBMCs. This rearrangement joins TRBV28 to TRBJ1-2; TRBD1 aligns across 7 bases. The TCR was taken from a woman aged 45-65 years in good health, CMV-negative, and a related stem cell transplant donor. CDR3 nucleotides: TGTGCCAGCAGTTTCTCTATTAAAACAGGGGTTAGCTATGGCTACACCTTC. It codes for CASSFSIKTGVSYGYTF.